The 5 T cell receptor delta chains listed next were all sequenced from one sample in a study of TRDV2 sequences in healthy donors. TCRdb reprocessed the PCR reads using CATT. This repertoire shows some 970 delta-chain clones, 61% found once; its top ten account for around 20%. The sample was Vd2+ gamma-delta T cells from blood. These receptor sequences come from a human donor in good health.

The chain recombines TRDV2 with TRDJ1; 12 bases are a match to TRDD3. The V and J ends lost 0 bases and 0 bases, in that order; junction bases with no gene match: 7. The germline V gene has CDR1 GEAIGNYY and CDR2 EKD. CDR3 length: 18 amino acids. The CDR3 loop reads CACDTLLGDTSYTDKLIF. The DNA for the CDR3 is TGTGCCTGTGACACCTTACTGGGGGATACCTCCTACACCGATAAACTCATCTTT.

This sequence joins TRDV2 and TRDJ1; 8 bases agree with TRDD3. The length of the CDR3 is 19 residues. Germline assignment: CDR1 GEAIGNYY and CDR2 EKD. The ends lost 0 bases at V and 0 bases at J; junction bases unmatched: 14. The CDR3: CACDTVAGDTLTYTDKLIF. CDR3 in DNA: TGTGCCTGTGACACCGTCGCTGGGGATACATTAACTTACACCGATAAACTCATCTTT.

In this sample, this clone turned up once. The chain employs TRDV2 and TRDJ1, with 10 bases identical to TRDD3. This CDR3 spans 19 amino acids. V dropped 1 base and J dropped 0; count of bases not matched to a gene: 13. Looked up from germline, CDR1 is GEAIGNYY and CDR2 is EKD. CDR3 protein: CACDTLITGGSSYTDKLIF. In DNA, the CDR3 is TGTGCCTGTGACACACTAATTACTGGGGGATCTTCGTACACCGATAAACTCATCTTT.

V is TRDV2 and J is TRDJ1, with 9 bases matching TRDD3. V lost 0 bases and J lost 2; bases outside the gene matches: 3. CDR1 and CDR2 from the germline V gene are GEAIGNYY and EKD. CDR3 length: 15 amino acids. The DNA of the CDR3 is TGTGCCTGTGACACCGTGGGGATACGGACCGATAAACTCATCTTT. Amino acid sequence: CACDTVGIRTDKLIF.

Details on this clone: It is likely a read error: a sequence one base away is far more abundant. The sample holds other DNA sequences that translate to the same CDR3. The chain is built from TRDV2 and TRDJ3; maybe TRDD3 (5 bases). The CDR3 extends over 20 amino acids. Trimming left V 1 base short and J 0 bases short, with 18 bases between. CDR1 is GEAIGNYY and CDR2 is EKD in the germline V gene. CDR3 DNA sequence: TGTGCCTGTGACACGGCCAGCGGGGGGCCAAGCTCCTGGGACACCCGACAGATGTTTTTC. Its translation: CACDTASGGPSSWDTRQMFF.